This passage covers 24 T cell receptor beta chains from one sample sequenced in a study of blood T cell repertoires in COVID-19. Repertoires were generated with immunoSEQ multiplex PCR, while TCRdb's copy carries only in-frame clones and drops some. Among approximately 150,000 clones listed, approximately 84% were seen once. What was sequenced was peripheral blood. Source of these receptors: a man aged 70 or older with active or convalescent COVID-19.

The rearrangement uses TRBV25-1 and TRBJ1-1; tentative D call: TRBD1 (5 bases). The CDR3 spans 15 residues. Germline V gene sequence: CDR1 MGHDK, CDR2 SYGVNS. Trimming removed 2 bases at V and 5 bases at J, with 15 bases between. CDR3 sequence (DNA): TGTGCCAGCAGTGAAACCCCTGGGGCTGGTACTGAAGCTTTCTTT. Protein: CASSETPGAGTEAFF.

The genes are TRBV18 and TRBJ2-7, with a tentative D call TRBD1 (6 bases). CDR1 is KGHSH and CDR2 is LQKENI in the germline V gene. This CDR3 region has 12 residues. Trimming cost V 9 bases and J 5 bases, with 14 bases left between them. The CDR3 bases are TGTGCCAGTCATGGACAGTCAGACGAGCAGTACTTC. Its translation: CASHGQSDEQYF.

This chain links TRBV19 with TRBJ2-7; 7 nucleotides align to TRBD2. The CDR3 runs 14 residues. The germline V gene encodes CDR1 LNHDA and CDR2 SQIVND (reference sequence). V was pared by 3 bases and J by 0 bases, with 2 bases of the junction left unmatched. In nucleotides, the CDR3 is TGTGCCAGTAGTATGGGGGGGAGCTCCTACGAGCAGTACTTC. Translated: CASSMGGSSYEQYF.

The chain has TRBV7-6 and TRBJ2-2, with D possibly TRBD1 on 5 matching bases. The V gene's germline CDR1 is SGHVS and CDR2 FNYEAQ. V was shortened by 5 bases and J by 0 bases, with 19 bases between the two germline ends. The CDR3 is 18 amino acids. Written as DNA, the CDR3 is TGTGCCAGCAGCCAGAACCGACAGACGATAACGAACACCGGGGAGCTGTTTTTT. This gives the protein CASSQNRQTITNTGELFF.

The rearrangement joins TRBV11-2 to TRBJ2-2; 14 bases are a match to TRBD2. The CDR3 runs to 18 residues. CDR1 is SGHAT and CDR2 is FQNNGV in the germline V gene. Trimming at V came to 3 bases and at J to 6 bases, leaving 9 bases not matched to a gene. In DNA, the CDR3 is TGTGCCAGCAGCTTTCGACTAGCGGGGGGGCAAAAGGCCGGGGAGCTGTTTTTT. Residues: CASSFRLAGGQKAGELFF.

This clone showed up just a few times. In the same sample, other DNA sequences code for this CDR3. The rearrangement joins TRBV7-9 to TRBJ1-1, with D possibly TRBD1 on 5 matching bases. The CDR3 spans 13 residues. From germline, CDR1 is SEHNR and CDR2 FQNEAQ (reference sequence). V gave up 5 bases and J gave up 1 base, with 8 bases separating them. The CDR3: CASSLQGNTEAFF. The CDR3, as DNA: TGTGCCAGCAGCCTTCAGGGGAACACTGAAGCTTTCTTT. The variable domain in full, with the rest retrieved from reference TRBV7-9 and TRBJ1-1, is DTGVSQNPRHKITKRGQNVTFRCDPISEHNRLYWYRQTLGQGPEFLTYFQNEAQLEKSRLLSDRFSAERPKGSFSTLEIQRTEQGDSAMYLCASSLQGNTEAFFGQGTRLTVV.

The chain employs TRBV19 and TRBJ2-7; 8 positions match TRBD2. Losses at the gene ends were 1 base for V and 5 bases for J; bases not matched to a gene: 10. Per the germline V gene, CDR1 is LNHDA and CDR2 is SQIVND (reference sequence). The CDR3 totals 16 residues. The CDR3 DNA follows: TGTGCCAGTAGTATAGTAAGGACTAGCAGGGTCGACGAGCAGTACTTC. Encoded protein: CASSIVRTSRVDEQYF.

The chain links TRBV5-1 to TRBJ1-2; 12 positions match TRBD1. The CDR3 loop spans 17 amino acids. V shed 4 bases, J shed 0 bases, and the junction held 7 bases outside the gene matches. Germline values: CDR1 SGHRS, CDR2 YFSETQ. Written as DNA, the CDR3 is TGCGCCAGCAGCCTGCCGGGACAGGGGGCTGCTAACTATGGCTACACCTTC. Its protein product is CASSLPGQGAANYGYTF.

The chain has TRBV7-9 and TRBJ1-1, with D unclear. V lost 5 bases and J lost 9, with 13 bases in between. This CDR3 is built from 12 residues. Per germline, CDR1 SEHNR and CDR2 FQNEAQ (reference sequence). The CDR3 spells CASSPGLLQAFF. The CDR3 region has the DNA TGTGCCAGCAGCCCCGGGTTACTGCAAGCTTTCTTT.

The chain combines TRBV20-1 with TRBJ1-3; D is unresolved. Germline V lookup: CDR1 DFQATT, CDR2 SNEGSKA (reference sequence). The V end was cut by 3 bases, the J end by 4 bases, with 13 bases between. The CDR3 is 14 residues long. CDR3 in amino acids: CSASGGQFGNTIYF. CDR3 bases: TGCAGTGCTAGTGGAGGGCAGTTCGGAAACACCATATATTTT.

The chain combines TRBV4-3 with TRBJ2-7; possible D gene TRBD1, 6 bases. The CDR3 runs to 16 residues. V gave up 3 bases and J gave up 4 bases, with 19 bases separating them. Germline V gene lookup returns CDR1 LGHNA and CDR2 YSLEER. In nucleotides, the CDR3 is TGCGCCAGCAGCCAGCAGGGGCAGGGAAGGGGGTACGAGCAGTACTTC. Residues: CASSQQGQGRGYEQYF.

The chain carries TRBV12-3 or TRBV12-4 and TRBJ2-1; possible D gene TRBD1, 5 bases. The V and J ends lost 5 bases and 9 bases respectively, with 14 bases between them. The CDR3 totals 13 residues. The CDR3 reads CASSPYPDSEQFF. CDR3 DNA: TGTGCCAGCAGTCCCTACCCAGACAGTGAGCAGTTCTTC.

The chain employs TRBV19 and TRBJ1-1; TRBD1 might be the D (5 bases). Germline V gives CDR1 LNHDA, CDR2 SQIVND (reference sequence). This CDR3 contains 15 residues. The ends were cut back, 7 bases at V and 2 bases at J, with 17 bases in the middle. The CDR3 DNA is TGTGCCAGTATTAGCTGGACAAAACCAAACACTGAAGCTTTCTTT. This translates into CASISWTKPNTEAFF.

This chain uses TRBV27 with TRBJ1-5; 7 nucleotides align to TRBD1. Germline V gives CDR1 MNHEY, CDR2 SMNVEV (reference sequence). The CDR3 loop spans 14 amino acids. The trim removed 6 bases at V and 4 bases at J, leaving 6 bases unmatched. The CDR3 loop is CASRLTGTNQPQHF. The CDR3 DNA follows: TGTGCCAGCAGACTGACAGGGACTAATCAGCCCCAGCATTTT.

The chain carries TRBV28 and TRBJ2-1; D is undetermined. The CDR3 consists of 14 residues. V was cut by 2 bases and J by 6 bases, with 11 bases left in between. Germline assignment: CDR1 MDHEN and CDR2 SYDVKM. CDR3 sequence: CASSLRFVPNEQFF. The CDR3 DNA reads as TGTGCCAGCAGTTTACGGTTTGTGCCCAATGAGCAGTTCTTC.

The J gene is TRBJ1-2, the V gene TRBV5-1; 11 bases agree with TRBD1. This CDR3 spans 14 amino acids. CDR1 is SGHRS, CDR2 YFSETQ, per germline. Trimming cost V 4 bases and J 4 bases; bases outside gene matches: 3. For the CDR3, the DNA is TGCGCCAGCAGCCTAGGACAGGGGGCCTATGGCTACACCTTC. This encodes CASSLGQGAYGYTF.

This chain connects TRBV5-1 to TRBJ1-6; D gene ambiguous. The V end was cut by 4 bases, the J end by 9 bases, with 11 bases between. From germline, CDR1 is SGHRS and CDR2 YFSETQ. CDR3 length: 13 residues. Here the CDR3 DNA reads TGCGCCAGCAGCACCCCCGCGGGTTCACCCCTCCACTTT. Translated: CASSTPAGSPLHF.

The chain uses TRBV5-1 and TRBJ1-2; 7 positions agree with TRBD1. This CDR3 has 17 amino acids. The V gene end was trimmed by 2 bases and the J gene end by 0 bases; junction bases not matched to a gene: 10. Germline V gene data show CDR1 as SGHRS and CDR2 as YFSETQ. CDR3 loop: CASSLSGQKDSNYGYTF. Here the CDR3 DNA reads TGCGCCAGCAGCTTATCGGGACAGAAAGACTCTAACTATGGCTACACCTTC.

The chain has TRBV7-7 and TRBJ2-1, with D possibly being TRBD1 (6 bases). The CDR3 consists of 16 residues. The V and J ends lost 4 bases and 0 bases respectively, with 13 bases between them. Germline assignment: CDR1 SSHAT and CDR2 FNYEAQ (reference sequence). CDR3 DNA: TGTGCCAGCAGCTCCAATCAGGGGAGCTCCTACAATGAGCAGTTCTTC. This codes for CASSSNQGSSYNEQFF.

The genes are TRBV6-2 or TRBV6-3 and TRBJ2-1; D may be TRBD2 (6 bases). There are 15 residues in the CDR3. Per the germline V gene, CDR1 is MNHEY and CDR2 is SVGEGT. V was shortened by 4 bases and J by 3 bases, with 13 bases between the two germline ends. The CDR3 DNA sequence: TGTGCCAGCAGTTTCCGGGACTGGAACTACAATGAGCAGTTCTTC. Protein product: CASSFRDWNYNEQFF.

Here the CDR3 reads CASNQEVGQPQHF. DNA for the CDR3: TGTGCCAGCAACCAGGAAGTAGGTCAGCCCCAGCATTTT. V gene TRBV2 combines with J gene TRBJ1-5; D is unclear. CDR1 is SNHLY and CDR2 is FYNNEI in the germline V gene. V gave up 7 bases and J gave up 6 bases, with 13 bases separating them. The CDR3 consists of 13 residues.

The chain combines TRBV19 with TRBJ2-1; 9 nucleotides line up with TRBD1. The CDR3 extends over 13 amino acids. In germline, CDR1 is LNHDA, CDR2 SQIVND (reference sequence). The V segment lost 3 bases and the J segment 8 bases; nucleotides outside the gene matches: 2. CDR3 amino acids: CASSMGQGYEQFF. CDR3 DNA: TGTGCCAGTAGTATGGGACAGGGCTATGAGCAGTTCTTC.

This clone was observed once. The chain joins TRBV3-1 (or the pseudogene TRBV3-2) to TRBJ1-2; a possible D gene is TRBD1 (5 bases). Germline values: CDR1 LGHDT, CDR2 YNNKEL (reference sequence). Trimming left V 4 bases short and J 3 bases short, with 15 bases between. The CDR3 loop spans 15 amino acids. The CDR3 sequence is CASSPGGAGDYGYTF. Written as DNA, the CDR3 is TGTGCCAGCAGCCCGGGAGGGGCCGGCGACTATGGCTACACCTTC.

The chain is built from TRBV6-2 or TRBV6-3 and TRBJ2-1, with 9 bases fitting TRBD2. Per germline, CDR1 MNHEY and CDR2 SVGEGT. The CDR3 has 17 residues. V lost 6 bases to trimming and J lost 4 bases; unmatched junction nucleotides: 13. The chain's CDR3 is CASSPPSGASSYNEQFF. The CDR3 nucleotides are TGTGCCAGCAGCCCCCCTAGCGGGGCCTCATCTTACAATGAGCAGTTCTTC.